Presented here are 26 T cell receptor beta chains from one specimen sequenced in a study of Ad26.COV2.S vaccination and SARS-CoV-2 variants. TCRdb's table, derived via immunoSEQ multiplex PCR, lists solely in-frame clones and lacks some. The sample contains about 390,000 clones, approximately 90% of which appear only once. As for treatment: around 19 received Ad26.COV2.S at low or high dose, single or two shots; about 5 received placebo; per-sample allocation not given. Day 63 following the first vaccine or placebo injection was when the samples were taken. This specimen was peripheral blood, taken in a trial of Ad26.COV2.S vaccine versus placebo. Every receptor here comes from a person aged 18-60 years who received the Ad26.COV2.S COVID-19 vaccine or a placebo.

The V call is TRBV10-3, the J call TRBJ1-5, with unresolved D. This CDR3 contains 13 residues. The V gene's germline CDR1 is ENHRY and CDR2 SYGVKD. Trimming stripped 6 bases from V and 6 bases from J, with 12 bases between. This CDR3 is CAIRDHLGQPQHF. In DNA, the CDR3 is TGTGCCATCAGGGATCACTTGGGTCAGCCCCAGCATTTT.

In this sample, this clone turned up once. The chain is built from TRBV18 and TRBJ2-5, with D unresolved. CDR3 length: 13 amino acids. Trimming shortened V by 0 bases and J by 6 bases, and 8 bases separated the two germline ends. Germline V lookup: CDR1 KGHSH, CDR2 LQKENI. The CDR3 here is CASSPPTGQTQYF. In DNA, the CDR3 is TGTGCCAGCTCACCACCGACTGGGCAGACCCAGTACTTC.

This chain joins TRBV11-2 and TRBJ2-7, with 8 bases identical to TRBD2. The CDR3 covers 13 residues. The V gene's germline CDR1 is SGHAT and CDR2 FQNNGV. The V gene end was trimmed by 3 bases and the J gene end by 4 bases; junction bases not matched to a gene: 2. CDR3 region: CASSFGGGYEQYF. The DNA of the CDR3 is TGTGCCAGCAGCTTCGGGGGGGGTTACGAGCAGTACTTC.

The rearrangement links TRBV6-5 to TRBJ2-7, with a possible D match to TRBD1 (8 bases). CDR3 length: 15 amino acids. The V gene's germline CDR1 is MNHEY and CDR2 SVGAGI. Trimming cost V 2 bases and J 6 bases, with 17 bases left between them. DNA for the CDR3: TGTGCCAGCAGTTACCAGATACAGGGGGGGTTCGAGCAGTACTTC. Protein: CASSYQIQGGFEQYF.

In nucleotides, the CDR3 is TGTGCCAGCAACCCCACCGGGACAGGCCTCAGGAGGAGTGAAAAACTGTTTTTT. This codes for CASNPTGTGLRRSEKLFF. The chain is built from TRBV2 and TRBJ1-4; 8 nucleotides line up with TRBD1. This CDR3 region has 18 residues. V dropped 7 bases and J dropped 7; count of bases not matched to a gene: 20. In germline, CDR1 is SNHLY, CDR2 FYNNEI. Together with reference TRBV2 and TRBJ1-4, the CDR3 gives the full variable domain: EPEVTQTPSHQVTQMGQEVILRCVPISNHLYFYWYRQILGQKVEFLVSFYNNEISEKSEIFDDQFSVERPDGSNFTLKIRSTKLEDSAMYFCASNPTGTGLRRSEKLFFGSGTQLSVL.

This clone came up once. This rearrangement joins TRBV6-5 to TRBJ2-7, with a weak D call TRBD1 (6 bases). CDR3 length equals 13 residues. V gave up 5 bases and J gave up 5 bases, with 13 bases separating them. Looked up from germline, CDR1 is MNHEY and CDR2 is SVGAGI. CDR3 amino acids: CASSTRTEHEQYF. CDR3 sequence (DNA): TGTGCCAGCAGTACCCGGACAGAGCACGAGCAGTACTTC.

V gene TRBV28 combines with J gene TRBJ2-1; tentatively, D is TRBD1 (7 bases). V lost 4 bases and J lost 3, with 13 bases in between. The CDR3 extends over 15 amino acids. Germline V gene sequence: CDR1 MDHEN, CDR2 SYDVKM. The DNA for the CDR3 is TGTGCCAGCAGTTCGACAGGGAGGCTCTACAATGAGCAGTTCTTC. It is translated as CASSSTGRLYNEQFF. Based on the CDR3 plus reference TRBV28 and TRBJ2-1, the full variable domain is DVKVTQSSRYLVKRTGEKVFLECVQDMDHENMFWYRQDPGLGLRLIYFSYDVKMKEKGDIPEGYSVSREKKERFSLILESASTNQTSMYLCASSSTGRLYNEQFFGPGTRLTVL.

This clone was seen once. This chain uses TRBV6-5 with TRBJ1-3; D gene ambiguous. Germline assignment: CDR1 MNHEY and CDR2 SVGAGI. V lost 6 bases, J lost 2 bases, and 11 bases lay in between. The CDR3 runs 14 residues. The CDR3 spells CASRVSSPGNTIYF. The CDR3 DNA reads TGTGCCAGCAGAGTCTCTTCCCCTGGAAACACCATATATTTT.

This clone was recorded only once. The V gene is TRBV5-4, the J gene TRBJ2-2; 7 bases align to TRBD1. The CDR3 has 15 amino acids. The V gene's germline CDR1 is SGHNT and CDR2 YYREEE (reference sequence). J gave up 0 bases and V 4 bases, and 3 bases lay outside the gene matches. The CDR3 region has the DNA TGTGCCAGCAGCCGGGACAGATCGAACACCGGGGAGCTGTTTTTT. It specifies CASSRDRSNTGELFF.

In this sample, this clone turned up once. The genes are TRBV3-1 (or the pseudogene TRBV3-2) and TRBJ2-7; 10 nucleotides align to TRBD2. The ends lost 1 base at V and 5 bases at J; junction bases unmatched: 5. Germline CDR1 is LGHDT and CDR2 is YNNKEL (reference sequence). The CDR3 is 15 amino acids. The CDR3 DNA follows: TGTGCCAGCAGCCAAGGCAGCGGGGGGGGTGACGAGCAGTACTTC. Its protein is CASSQGSGGGDEQYF.

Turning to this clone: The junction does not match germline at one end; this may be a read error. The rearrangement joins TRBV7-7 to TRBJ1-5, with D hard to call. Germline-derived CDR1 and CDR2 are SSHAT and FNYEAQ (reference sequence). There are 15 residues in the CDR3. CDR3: CASTDIAGSNQPQHF. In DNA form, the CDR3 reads TGTGCTAGCACTGATATCGCCGGGAGCAATCAGCCCCAGCATTTT.

The CDR3 nucleotides are TGTGCCACCAGCCGCTCTCCGGGACTAGCGGGGGGGCCGGGGACCCAGTACTTC. It encodes CATSRSPGLAGGPGTQYF. The chain joins TRBV15 to TRBJ2-5; 16 bases fit TRBD2. The CDR3 consists of 18 residues. Germline V gene lookup returns CDR1 LNHNV and CDR2 YYDKDF (reference sequence). With V trimmed by 5 bases and J by 7 bases, 13 bases remained unmatched.

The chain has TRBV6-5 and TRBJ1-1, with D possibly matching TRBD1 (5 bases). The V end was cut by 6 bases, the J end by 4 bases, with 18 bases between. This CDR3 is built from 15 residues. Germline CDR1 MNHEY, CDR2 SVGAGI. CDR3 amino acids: CASRKPGPGVTEAFF. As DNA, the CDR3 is TGTGCCAGCAGAAAACCGGGACCTGGGGTCACTGAAGCTTTCTTT.

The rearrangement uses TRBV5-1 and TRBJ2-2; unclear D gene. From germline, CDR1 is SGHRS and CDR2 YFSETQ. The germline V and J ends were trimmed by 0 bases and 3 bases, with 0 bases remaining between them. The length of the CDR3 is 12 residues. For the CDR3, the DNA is TGCGCCAGCAGCTTGGACACCGGGGAGCTGTTTTTT. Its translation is CASSLDTGELFF.

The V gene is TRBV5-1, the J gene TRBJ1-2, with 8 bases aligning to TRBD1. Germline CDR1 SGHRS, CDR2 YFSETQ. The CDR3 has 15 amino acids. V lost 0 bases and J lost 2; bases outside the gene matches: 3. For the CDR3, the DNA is TGCGCCAGCAGCTTGGATCAGGGGGCGAACTATGGCTACACCTTC. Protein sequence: CASSLDQGANYGYTF. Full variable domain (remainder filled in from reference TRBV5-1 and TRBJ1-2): KAGVTQTPRYLIKTRGQQVTLSCSPISGHRSVSWYQQTPGQGLQFLFEYFSETQRNKGNFPGRFSGRQFSNSRSEMNVSTLELGDSALYLCASSLDQGANYGYTFGSGTRLTVV.

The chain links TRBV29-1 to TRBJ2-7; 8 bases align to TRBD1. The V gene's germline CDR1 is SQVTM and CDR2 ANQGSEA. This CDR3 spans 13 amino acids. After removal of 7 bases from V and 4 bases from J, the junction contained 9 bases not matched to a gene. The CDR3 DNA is TGCAGCGGGGGCCCACAGGGGGGTTACGAGCAGTACTTC. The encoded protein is CSGGPQGGYEQYF.

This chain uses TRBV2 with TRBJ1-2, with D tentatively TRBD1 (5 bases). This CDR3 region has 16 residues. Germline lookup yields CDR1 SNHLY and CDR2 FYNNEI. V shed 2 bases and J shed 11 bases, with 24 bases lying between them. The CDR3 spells CASSELGDQGPMGYTF. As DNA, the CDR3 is TGTGCCAGCAGTGAATTGGGGGACCAGGGACCTATGGGGTACACCTTC.

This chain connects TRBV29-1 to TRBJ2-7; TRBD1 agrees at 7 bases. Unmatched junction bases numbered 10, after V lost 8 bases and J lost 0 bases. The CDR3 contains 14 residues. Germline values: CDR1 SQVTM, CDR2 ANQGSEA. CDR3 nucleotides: TGCAGCTCCTACAGGGGTTCCCCCTCCTACGAGCAGTACTTC. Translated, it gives CSSYRGSPSYEQYF.

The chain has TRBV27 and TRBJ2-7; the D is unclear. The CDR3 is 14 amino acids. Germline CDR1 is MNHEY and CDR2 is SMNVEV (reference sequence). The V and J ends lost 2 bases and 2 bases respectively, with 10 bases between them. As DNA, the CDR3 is TGTGCCAGCAGTTTAGGGCCACTGACCTACGAGCAGTACTTC. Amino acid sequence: CASSLGPLTYEQYF.

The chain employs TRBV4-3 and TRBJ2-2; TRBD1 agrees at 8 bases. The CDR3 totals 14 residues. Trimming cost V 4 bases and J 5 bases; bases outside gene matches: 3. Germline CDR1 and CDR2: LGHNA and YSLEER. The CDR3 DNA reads TGCGCCAGCAGCCCTCGACAGGGGACCGGGGAGCTGTTTTTT. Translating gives CASSPRQGTGELFF.

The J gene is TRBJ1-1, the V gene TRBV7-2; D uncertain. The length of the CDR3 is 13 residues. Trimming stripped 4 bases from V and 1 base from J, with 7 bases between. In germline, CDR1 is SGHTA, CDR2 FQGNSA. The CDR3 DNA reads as TGTGCCAGCAGCTCTTACAGGAACACTGAAGCTTTCTTT. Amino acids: CASSSYRNTEAFF.

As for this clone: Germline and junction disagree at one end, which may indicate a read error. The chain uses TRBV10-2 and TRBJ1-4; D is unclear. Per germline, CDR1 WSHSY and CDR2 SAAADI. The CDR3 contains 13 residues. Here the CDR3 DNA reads TGCGCCAAGAGACCGCCAACAAATGAAAAACTGTTTTTT. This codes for CAKRPPTNEKLFF.

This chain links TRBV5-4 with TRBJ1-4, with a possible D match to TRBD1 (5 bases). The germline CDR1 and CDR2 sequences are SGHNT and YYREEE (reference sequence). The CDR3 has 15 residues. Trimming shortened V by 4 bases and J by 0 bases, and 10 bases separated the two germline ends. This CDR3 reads CASSLGTTTNEKLFF. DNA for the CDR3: TGTGCCAGCAGCCTGGGGACGACAACTAATGAAAAACTGTTTTTT.

Here the CDR3 DNA reads TGCGCCAGCAGCTTGACGGGACAAGGGAACTCCTACGAGCAGTACTTC. This translates into CASSLTGQGNSYEQYF. The chain recombines TRBV5-1 with TRBJ2-7; D is possibly TRBD1 (6 bases). V lost 1 base and J 0 bases, leaving 14 bases between the germline ends. CDR1 and CDR2 (germline): SGHRS, YFSETQ. The CDR3 is 16 amino acids.

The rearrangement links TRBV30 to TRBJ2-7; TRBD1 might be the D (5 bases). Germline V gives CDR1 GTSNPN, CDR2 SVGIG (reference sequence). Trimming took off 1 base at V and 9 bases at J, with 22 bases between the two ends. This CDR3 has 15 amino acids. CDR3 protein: CAWSAPGGRAVGQYF. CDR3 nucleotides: TGTGCCTGGAGTGCCCCGGGCGGCAGGGCCGTAGGGCAGTACTTC.

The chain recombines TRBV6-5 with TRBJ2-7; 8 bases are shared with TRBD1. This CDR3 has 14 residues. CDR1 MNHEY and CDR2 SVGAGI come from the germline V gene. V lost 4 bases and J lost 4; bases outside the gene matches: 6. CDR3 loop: CASSLTGVRYEQYF. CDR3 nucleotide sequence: TGTGCCAGCAGTTTGACAGGGGTTCGATACGAGCAGTACTTC.